The 2 T cell receptor beta chains reported below all come from one sample, sequenced in a study of PD-1 blockade in classical Hodgkin lymphoma. Generated by immunoSEQ multiplex PCR, the TCRdb table keeps only in-frame clones and is missing some. The sample gives around 29,000 clones, 89% of which show up once; around 0.33% is in the top ten. Time point indicated: newly diagnosed, previously untreated cHL patient sample. The CD4+ T cells used were purified from thawed PBMCs through magnetic negative selection. Input material: CD4+ T cells from blood. These receptors all stem from a human donor with classical Hodgkin lymphoma.

CDR3 nucleotide sequence: TGCGCCAGCAGCACAGGGGCAGGAAACACCATATATTTT. Translating gives CASSTGAGNTIYF. The V gene is TRBV5-1, the J gene TRBJ1-3; TRBD1 agrees at 7 bases. The CDR3 contains 13 residues. After removal of 4 bases from V and 4 bases from J, the junction contained 2 bases not matched to a gene. The germline V gene has CDR1 SGHRS and CDR2 YFSETQ.

This clone showed up just a few times. The V and J genes are TRBV27 and TRBJ1-2; no clear D. Deletions cut 6 bases from V and 4 bases from J, with 9 bases between. Germline V gives CDR1 MNHEY, CDR2 SMNVEV (reference sequence). This CDR3 is 12 amino acids long. The CDR3 loop reads CASRQGSYGYTF. The CDR3 nucleotides read TGTGCCAGCAGGCAAGGAAGCTATGGCTACACCTTC.